The 19 T cell receptor beta chains reported below all come from one sample, sequenced in a study of blood T cell repertoires in COVID-19. Produced via immunoSEQ multiplex PCR; TCRdb's table is partial and in-frame only. The repertoire consists of about 190,000 clones, with about 88% occurring once and the leading ten covering 3.2%. Sequencing input: PBMCs or T cells enriched from blood (not recorded which). These TCRs come from a woman aged 25 to 39 who had recovered from COVID-19.

The chain employs TRBV6-5 and TRBJ1-2; TRBD1 is a possible D gene (5 bases). The CDR3 contains 14 residues. Trimming removed 5 bases at V and 0 bases at J, with 10 bases between. The germline gives CDR1 MNHEY, CDR2 SVGAGI. This chain's CDR3 is CASSPGTPNYGYTF. The CDR3 coding sequence is TGTGCCAGCAGTCCCGGGACTCCTAACTATGGCTACACCTTC.

The V and J genes are TRBV4-1 and TRBJ1-2; D gene uncertain. Germline V gene lookup returns CDR1 MGHRA and CDR2 YSYEKL. CDR3 size: 14 residues. V gave up 4 bases and J gave up 0 bases, with 9 bases separating them. This chain's CDR3 is CASSRPVSNYGYTF. DNA of the CDR3: TGCGCCAGCAGCCGGCCAGTTTCTAACTATGGCTACACCTTC.

The rearrangement uses TRBV9 and TRBJ1-1; no definite D call. The germline gives CDR1 SGDLS, CDR2 YYNGEE. The CDR3 length is 14 residues. V lost 2 bases and J lost 4, with 12 bases in between. The CDR3 is CASSVFTVGTEAFF. In DNA form, the CDR3 reads TGTGCCAGCAGCGTCTTTACAGTGGGCACTGAAGCTTTCTTT.

The chain couples TRBV19 to TRBJ2-2, with a weak D call TRBD2 (5 bases). Looked up from germline, CDR1 is LNHDA and CDR2 is SQIVND (reference sequence). The V end was cut by 3 bases, the J end by 7 bases, with 15 bases between. CDR3 length equals 15 residues. For the CDR3, the DNA is TGTGCCAGTAGTATGGTGGGTTCTGAGGGCGGGGAGCTGTTTTTT. It specifies CASSMVGSEGGELFF.

The rearrangement links TRBV7-3 to TRBJ2-3; 8 bases map to TRBD1. The V gene's germline CDR1 is SGHTA and CDR2 FQGTGA. This CDR3 is 15 amino acids long. Germline trimming cut 2 bases from V and 4 bases from J; bases unmatched to any gene: 5. CDR3 residues: CASSLVAGGADTQYF. The CDR3 DNA is TGTGCCAGCAGCTTAGTAGCAGGGGGCGCAGATACGCAGTATTTT.

The CDR3 nucleotides read TGTGCCAGCAGTTCCCCCGGGACAGGGGTGTACGAGCAGTACGTC. It specifies CASSSPGTGVYEQYV. The chain joins TRBV28 to TRBJ2-7, with 10 bases aligning to TRBD1. Per the germline V gene, CDR1 is MDHEN and CDR2 is SYDVKM. After removal of 4 bases from V and 4 bases from J, the junction contained 7 bases not matched to a gene. This CDR3 is 15 amino acids long.

The genes are TRBV28 and TRBJ1-4; no reliable D call. This CDR3 is 15 amino acids long. Germline CDR1 is MDHEN and CDR2 is SYDVKM. Trimming took off 3 bases at V and 5 bases at J, with 13 bases between the two ends. The CDR3 DNA sequence: TGTGCCAGCAGTTTCGGAGGGTTAAAGAATGAAAAACTGTTTTTT. Its translation is CASSFGGLKNEKLFF.

The J gene is TRBJ2-2, the V gene TRBV30; TRBD2 is a possible D gene (6 bases). Germline assignment: CDR1 GTSNPN and CDR2 SVGIG (reference sequence). The CDR3 is made up of 14 amino acids. V dropped 1 base and J dropped 4 bases, with 10 bases sitting between them. Here the CDR3 DNA reads TGTGCCTGGAGTGGACTAGTAGGCACCGGGGAGCTGTTTTTT. Translation: CAWSGLVGTGELFF.

In this sample, this clone turned up once. The chain recombines TRBV3-1 (or the pseudogene TRBV3-2) with TRBJ2-1; 8 nucleotides align to TRBD1. V was clipped by 5 bases and J by 9 bases; unmatched bases: 6. Germline CDR1 reads LGHDT; CDR2 reads YNNKEL (reference sequence). The CDR3 totals 13 residues. The CDR3 sequence: CASSSAGGIEQFF. The CDR3 DNA follows: TGTGCCAGCAGCTCCGCAGGGGGCATTGAGCAGTTCTTC.

In DNA, the CDR3 is TGTGCCAGCTCACCACCGTCAGCCTACGAGCAGTACGTC. This translates into CASSPPSAYEQYV. The rearrangement links TRBV18 to TRBJ2-7; D ambiguous. This CDR3 comprises 13 residues. CDR1 and CDR2 (germline): KGHSH, LQKENI. Trimming left V 0 bases short and J 2 bases short, with 5 bases between.

The V and J genes are TRBV7-2 and TRBJ1-2; D is undetermined. Germline CDR1 reads SGHTA; CDR2 reads FQGNSA. Trimming stripped 5 bases from V and 3 bases from J, with 7 bases between. The CDR3 spans 12 residues. The CDR3 is CASSQNYYGYTF. As DNA, the CDR3 is TGTGCCAGCAGCCAAAATTACTATGGCTACACCTTC.

V gene TRBV2 combines with J gene TRBJ1-3, with 7 bases fitting TRBD1. The CDR3 length is 17 residues. The J segment lost 1 base and the V segment lost 7 bases, leaving 13 bases of the junction unmatched. CDR1 is SNHLY, CDR2 FYNNEI, per germline. In DNA form, the CDR3 reads TGTGCCAGCAATCCAATGACAGGGACGTTTTCTGGAAACACCATATATTTT. Its protein product is CASNPMTGTFSGNTIYF.

In this sample, this clone turned up once. The V and J genes are TRBV27 and TRBJ2-7, with 9 bases that match TRBD1. CDR1 and CDR2 from the germline V gene are MNHEY and SMNVEV (reference sequence). There are 15 residues in the CDR3. V trimming: 5 bases; J trimming: 3 bases; junction bases outside the gene matches: 8. CDR3: CASSAGQGKNYEQYV. CDR3 in DNA: TGTGCCAGCAGTGCAGGACAGGGGAAGAACTACGAGCAGTACGTC.

The chain combines TRBV19 with TRBJ1-2, with 8 bases matching TRBD1. Germline-derived CDR1 and CDR2 are LNHDA and SQIVND (reference sequence). The CDR3 runs to 15 residues. After removal of 3 bases from V and 7 bases from J, the junction contained 10 bases not matched to a gene. The CDR3 region has the DNA TGTGCCAGTAGTATCTCCGGACAGGGCGCTGGTGGCTACACCTTC. It encodes CASSISGQGAGGYTF.

V is TRBV11-2 and J is TRBJ2-5; D gene ambiguous. This CDR3 is 14 amino acids long. Trimming stripped 5 bases from V and 5 bases from J, with 15 bases between. Germline loops: CDR1 SGHAT, CDR2 FQNNGV. CDR3 residues: CASSPEPTVETQYF. The DNA for the CDR3 is TGTGCCAGCAGCCCTGAGCCTACGGTGGAGACCCAGTACTTC.

V and J are TRBV18 and TRBJ1-6, with 7 bases identical to TRBD1. The V and J ends lost 1 base and 5 bases, in that order; junction bases with no gene match: 5. CDR1 is KGHSH, CDR2 LQKENI, per germline. The CDR3 loop spans 16 amino acids. The CDR3 DNA is TGTGCCAGCTCACCACAGGGGGCGAACAATAATTCACCCCTCCACTTT. The encoded protein is CASSPQGANNNSPLHF.

This rearrangement joins TRBV11-2 to TRBJ2-7; 8 nucleotides match TRBD1. Germline CDR1 reads SGHAT; CDR2 reads FQNNGV. The V and J ends lost 5 bases and 3 bases, in that order; junction bases with no gene match: 9. This CDR3 region has 15 residues. For the CDR3, the DNA is TGTGCCAGCAGCCCGAGACAGGGGCCACTCTACGAGCAGTACGTC. Translated, it gives CASSPRQGPLYEQYV.

The chain employs TRBV27 and TRBJ2-5; D is undetermined. V was clipped by 4 bases and J by 6 bases, with 15 bases between them. This CDR3 is built from 14 residues. Germline CDR1 and CDR2: MNHEY and SMNVEV (reference sequence). The CDR3 nucleotides are TGTGCCAGCAGTTCAGTGAGGAATCCAAAGACCCAGTACTTC. It is translated as CASSSVRNPKTQYF.

The CDR3 DNA reads as TGTGCCAGCTCCTACAGCGGGGAGCTGTTTTTT. Protein product: CASSYSGELFF. The chain carries TRBV18 and TRBJ2-2; D is uncertain. Germline V lookup: CDR1 KGHSH, CDR2 LQKENI. This CDR3 has 11 residues. V was cut by 6 bases and J by 7 bases, with 6 bases left in between.